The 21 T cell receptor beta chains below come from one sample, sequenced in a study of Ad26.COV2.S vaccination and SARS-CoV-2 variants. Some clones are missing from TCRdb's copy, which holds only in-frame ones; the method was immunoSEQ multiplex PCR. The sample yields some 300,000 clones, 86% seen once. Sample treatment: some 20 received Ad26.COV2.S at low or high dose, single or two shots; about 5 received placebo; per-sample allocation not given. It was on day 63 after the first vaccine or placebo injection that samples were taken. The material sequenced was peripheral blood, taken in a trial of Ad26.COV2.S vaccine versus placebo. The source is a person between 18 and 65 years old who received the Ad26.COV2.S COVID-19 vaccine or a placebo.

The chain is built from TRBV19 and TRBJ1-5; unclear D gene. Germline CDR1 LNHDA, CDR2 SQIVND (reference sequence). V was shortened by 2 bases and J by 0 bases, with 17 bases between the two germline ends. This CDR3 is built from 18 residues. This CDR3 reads CASSISGNPFYSNQPQHF. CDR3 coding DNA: TGTGCCAGTAGTATATCCGGCAACCCGTTTTATAGCAATCAGCCCCAGCATTTT.

CDR3 DNA: TGTGCCAGCAGCTTAGCAGGGGCGCTAGAGACCCAGTACTTC. Translation gives CASSLAGALETQYF. J is TRBJ2-5 and V is TRBV7-2; tentative D call: TRBD1 (5 bases). The CDR3 covers 14 residues. Germline CDR1 is SGHTA and CDR2 is FQGNSA. V was clipped by 0 bases and J by 4 bases, with 9 bases between them.

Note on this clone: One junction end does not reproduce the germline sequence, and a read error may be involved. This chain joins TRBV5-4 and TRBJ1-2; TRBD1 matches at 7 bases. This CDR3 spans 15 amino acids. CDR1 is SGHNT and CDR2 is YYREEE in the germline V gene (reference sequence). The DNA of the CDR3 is TGTGCCAGCAGCTCTAATTATGACAGGGACTACGGCTACACCTTC. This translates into CASSSNYDRDYGYTF.

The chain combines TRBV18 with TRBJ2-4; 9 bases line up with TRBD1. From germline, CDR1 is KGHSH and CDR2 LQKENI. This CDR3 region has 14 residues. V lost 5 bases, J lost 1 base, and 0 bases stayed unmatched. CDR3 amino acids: CASSGQGAKNIQYF. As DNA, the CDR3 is TGTGCCAGCTCAGGACAGGGGGCCAAAAACATTCAGTACTTC.

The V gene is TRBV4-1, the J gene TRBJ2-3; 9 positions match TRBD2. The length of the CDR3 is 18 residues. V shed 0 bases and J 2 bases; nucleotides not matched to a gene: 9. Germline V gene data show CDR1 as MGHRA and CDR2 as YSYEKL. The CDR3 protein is CASSQEFERGAVTDTQYF. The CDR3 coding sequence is TGCGCCAGCAGCCAAGAATTTGAGCGGGGGGCAGTCACAGATACGCAGTATTTT.

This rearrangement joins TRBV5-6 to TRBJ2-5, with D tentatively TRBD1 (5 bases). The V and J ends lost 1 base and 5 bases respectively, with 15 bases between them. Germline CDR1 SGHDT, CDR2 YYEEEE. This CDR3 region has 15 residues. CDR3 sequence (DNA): TGTGCCAGCAGCTTGAGTCGGACACGGGCGGAGACCCAGTACTTC. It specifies CASSLSRTRAETQYF.

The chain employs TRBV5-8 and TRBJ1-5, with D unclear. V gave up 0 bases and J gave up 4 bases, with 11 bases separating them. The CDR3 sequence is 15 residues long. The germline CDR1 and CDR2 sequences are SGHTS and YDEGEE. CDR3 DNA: TGTGCCAGCAGCTTGGGCTGGGTTGGTAATCAGCCCCAGCATTTT. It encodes CASSLGWVGNQPQHF. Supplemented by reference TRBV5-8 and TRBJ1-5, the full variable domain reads EAGVTQSPTHLIKTRGQQATLRCSPISGHTSVYWYQQALGLGLQFLLWYDEGEERNRGNFPPRFSGRQFPNYSSELNVNALELEDSALYLCASSLGWVGNQPQHFGDGTRLSIL.

The CDR3 loop is CASSQSSGLETQYF. The CDR3, as DNA: TGCGCCAGCAGCCAAAGTTCGGGGCTAGAGACCCAGTACTTC. V is TRBV5-1 and J is TRBJ2-5; either TRBD1 or TRBD2 may fit D (5 bases each). The CDR3 length is 14 residues. CDR1 SGHRS and CDR2 YFSETQ come from the germline V gene. The V end was cut by 4 bases, the J end by 4 bases, with 14 bases between.

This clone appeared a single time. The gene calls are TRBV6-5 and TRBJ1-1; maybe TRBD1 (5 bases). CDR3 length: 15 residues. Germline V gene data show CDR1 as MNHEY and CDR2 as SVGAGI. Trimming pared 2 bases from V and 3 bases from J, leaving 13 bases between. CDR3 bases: TGTGCCAGCAGTTACCTTTCCCGGACATACACTGAAGCTTTCTTT. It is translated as CASSYLSRTYTEAFF.

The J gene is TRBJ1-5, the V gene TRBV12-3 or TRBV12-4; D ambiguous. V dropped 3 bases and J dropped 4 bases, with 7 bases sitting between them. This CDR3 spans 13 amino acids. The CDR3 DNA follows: TGTGCCAGCAGTTTGGGATTGAATCAGCCCCAGCATTTT. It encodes CASSLGLNQPQHF.

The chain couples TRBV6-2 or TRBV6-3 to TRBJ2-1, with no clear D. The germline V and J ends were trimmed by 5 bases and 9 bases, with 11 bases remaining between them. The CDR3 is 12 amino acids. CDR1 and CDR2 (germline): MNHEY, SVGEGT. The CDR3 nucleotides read TGTGCCAGCAGTGCCTTAGCAAGTGAGCAGTTCTTC. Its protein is CASSALASEQFF.

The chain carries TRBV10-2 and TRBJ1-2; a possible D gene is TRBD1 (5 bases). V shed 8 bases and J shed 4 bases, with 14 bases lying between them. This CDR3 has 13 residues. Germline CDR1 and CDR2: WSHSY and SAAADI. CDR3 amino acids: CASRGTGSYGYTF. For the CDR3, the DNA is TGCGCCAGCCGTGGCACAGGATCCTATGGCTACACCTTC.

This CDR3 is CASSFPGTSGTDGELFF. CDR3 coding DNA: TGTGCCAGCAGTTTCCCTGGGACTAGTGGAACGGACGGGGAGCTGTTTTTT. This chain uses TRBV27 with TRBJ2-2, with 8 bases lining up with TRBD2. Germline V CDR1 and CDR2: MNHEY, SMNVEV (reference sequence). V was pared by 3 bases and J by 7 bases, with 13 bases of the junction left unmatched. This CDR3 has 17 residues.

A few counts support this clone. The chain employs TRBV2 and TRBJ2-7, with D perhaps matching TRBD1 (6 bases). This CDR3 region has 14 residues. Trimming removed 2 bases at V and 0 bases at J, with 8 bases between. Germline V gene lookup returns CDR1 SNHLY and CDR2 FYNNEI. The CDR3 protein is CASSERTASYEQYF. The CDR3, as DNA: TGTGCCAGCAGTGAAAGGACAGCCTCCTACGAGCAGTACTTC.

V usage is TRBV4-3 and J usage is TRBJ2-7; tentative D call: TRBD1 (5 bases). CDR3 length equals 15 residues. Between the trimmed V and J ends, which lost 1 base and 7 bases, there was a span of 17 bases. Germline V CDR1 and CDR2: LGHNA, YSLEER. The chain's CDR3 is CASSQGPGRVREQYF. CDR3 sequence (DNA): TGCGCCAGCAGCCAAGGCCCCGGCAGGGTGAGAGAGCAGTACTTC.

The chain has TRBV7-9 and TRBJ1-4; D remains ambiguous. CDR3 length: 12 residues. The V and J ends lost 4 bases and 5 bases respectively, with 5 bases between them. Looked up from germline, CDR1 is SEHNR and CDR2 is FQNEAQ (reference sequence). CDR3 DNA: TGTGCCAGCAGCTCCTTAAATGAAAAACTGTTTTTT. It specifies CASSSLNEKLFF.

The CDR3 loop is CASSQPLAGSLRNTIYF. The CDR3 nucleotides are TGCGCCAGCAGCCAGCCTCTTGCAGGGAGCCTAAGAAACACCATATATTTT. The chain joins TRBV4-1 to TRBJ1-3; D perhaps matches TRBD1 (5 bases). Germline values: CDR1 MGHRA, CDR2 YSYEKL. The V gene lost 3 bases and the J gene lost 5 bases, with 20 bases spanning the gap. This CDR3 has 17 amino acids.

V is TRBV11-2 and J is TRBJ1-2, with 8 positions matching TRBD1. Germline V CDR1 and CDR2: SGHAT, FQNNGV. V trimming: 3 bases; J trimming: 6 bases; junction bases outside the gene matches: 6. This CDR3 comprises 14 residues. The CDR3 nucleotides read TGTGCCAGCAGCTTTTCACAGGGGGGGGATGGCTACACCTTC. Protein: CASSFSQGGDGYTF.

CDR3 amino acids: CASNLAPYNEQFF. CDR3 sequence (DNA): TGTGCCAGTAACCTGGCACCATACAATGAGCAGTTCTTC. The chain couples TRBV19 to TRBJ2-1; D ambiguous. The length of the CDR3 is 13 residues. With 7 bases removed from V and 4 bases from J, the gap between germline ends came to 11 bases. CDR1 is LNHDA and CDR2 is SQIVND in the germline V gene (reference sequence).

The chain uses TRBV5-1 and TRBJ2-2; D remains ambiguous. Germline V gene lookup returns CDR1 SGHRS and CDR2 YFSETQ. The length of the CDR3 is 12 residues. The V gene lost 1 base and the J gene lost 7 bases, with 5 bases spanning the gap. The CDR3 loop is CASSLWGGELFF. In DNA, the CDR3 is TGCGCCAGCAGCTTGTGGGGCGGGGAGCTGTTTTTT.

The CDR3 spells CASSPAGMNTEAFF. DNA of the CDR3: TGTGCCAGCTCACCTGCGGGGATGAACACTGAAGCTTTCTTT. The gene calls are TRBV18 and TRBJ1-1; D is unresolved. The ends were cut back, 3 bases at V and 0 bases at J, with 8 bases in the middle. Germline lookup yields CDR1 KGHSH and CDR2 LQKENI. There are 14 residues in the CDR3.